The clone carrying this T cell receptor (beta chain) was counted a few times. Profiling relied on immunoSEQ multiplex PCR, and the TCRdb table lists in-frame clones only, not all of them. The sample holds 180,000 or so clones, 75% to 90% seen once. The data were taken from a study of blood T cell repertoires in COVID-19. Overall study context: Collection of acute and convalescent COVID-19 samples took place in the United States, Italy and Spain.

Germline CDR1 is MDHEN and CDR2 is SYDVKM. The CDR3 is 14 amino acids. V shed 4 bases and J shed 5 bases, with 14 bases lying between them. Assignments of participants to cohorts depended upon their own reported clinical history. The source material was PBMCs or T cells enriched from blood (not recorded which). The TCR originated in a man aged 40-49 years who had recovered from COVID-19. V and J are TRBV28 and TRBJ2-5; D is possibly TRBD2 (6 bases). The CDR3 sequence: CASSWIGGSETQYF. The DNA for the CDR3 is TGTGCCAGCAGTTGGATCGGAGGGTCCGAGACCCAGTACTTC.